The 6 T cell receptor beta chains in this list originate from one sample, sequenced in a study of T cell repertoires in cytomegalovirus infection. TCRdb re-analysed the reads in MiXCR, keeping a single row per CDR3 protein. The sample contains a few hundred thousand distinct CDR3 sequences, under 45% of which appear only once. Their specific antigens are unknown. The sample consisted of cultured PBMCs, taken from culture after CMV antigen stimulation. These TCRs come from a human donor in good health (CMV status not recorded). Some clones in this sample may be carry-over from other donors' samples.

The genes are TRBV19 and TRBJ1-4; maybe TRBD1 (6 bases). Germline V gene sequence: CDR1 LNHDA, CDR2 SQIVND (reference sequence). V lost 8 bases and J 3 bases, leaving 16 bases between the germline ends. The CDR3 runs to 15 residues. This CDR3 reads CASSQGSAANEKLFF. As DNA, the CDR3 is TGTGCCAGTTCTCAGGGGAGCGCTGCTAATGAAAAACTGTTTTTT.

This clonotype has only a few counts. V and J are TRBV20-1 and TRBJ1-2; a weak D match, TRBD1 (5 bases). Per germline, CDR1 DFQATT and CDR2 SNEGSKA (reference sequence). The CDR3 is 13 residues long. V lost 8 bases and J 2 bases, leaving 15 bases between the germline ends. CDR3 bases: TGCAGTACGAGGGGCCGCCGGAACTATGGCTACACCTTC. Protein product: CSTRGRRNYGYTF.

This clonotype was recorded a few times. This sequence joins TRBV7-9 and TRBJ1-1; D is ambiguous. The germline V gene has CDR1 SEHNR and CDR2 FQNEAQ (reference sequence). There are 15 residues in the CDR3. Trimming took off 3 bases at V and 0 bases at J, with 11 bases between the two ends. Here the CDR3 DNA reads TGTGCCAGCAGCTTTGAACCGAGCATGAACACTGAAGCTTTCTTT. It is translated as CASSFEPSMNTEAFF. The full variable domain, rest sourced from reference TRBV7-9 and TRBJ1-1, is DTGVSQNPRHKITKRGQNVTFRCDPISEHNRLYWYRQTLGQGPEFLTYFQNEAQLEKSRLLSDRFSAERPKGSFSTLEIQRTEQGDSAMYLCASSFEPSMNTEAFFGQGTRLTVV.

The chain joins TRBV20-1 to TRBJ2-5; TRBD2 is a possible D gene (5 bases). Germline CDR1 reads DFQATT; CDR2 reads SNEGSKA (reference sequence). This CDR3 contains 14 residues. V was cut by 0 bases and J by 2 bases, with 10 bases left in between. The CDR3 sequence: CSARDRRVQETQYF. CDR3 nucleotides: TGCAGTGCTAGAGATCGGCGGGTACAAGAGACCCAGTACTTC.

There are a few counts of this clonotype. The V and J genes are TRBV7-9 and TRBJ2-3; no definite D call. Germline V gene sequence: CDR1 SEHNR, CDR2 FQNEAQ (reference sequence). The CDR3 loop spans 18 amino acids. Trimming left V 1 base short and J 1 base short, with 18 bases between. CDR3 DNA: TGTGCCAGCAGCTTAGACCGTTGGGCCAGTGGGGGCACAGATACGCAGTATTTT. Encoded protein: CASSLDRWASGGTDTQYF.

This clonotype was counted only a few times. The rearrangement uses TRBV28 and TRBJ1-5; D gene uncertain. CDR3 size: 14 residues. Germline CDR1 MDHEN, CDR2 SYDVKM. Trimming stripped 8 bases from V and 5 bases from J, with 16 bases between. As DNA, the CDR3 is TGTGCCAGCGTTGCGTCAGGCTTCGATCAGCCCCAGCATTTT. It translates to CASVASGFDQPQHF.